This T cell receptor (beta chain) was recorded in a study of cytotoxic CD8 clonotypes in ibrutinib-treated CLL (dated by TCRdb to about 2021). Some background on the complete study: The cohort was composed of about a dozen relapsed/refractory and fewer than 16 treatment-naive patients; IGHV unmutated status was identified in about 17 patients. Every sample from remission and from progressive disease was obtained while the patients were still on ibrutinib. Responses were partial in around 25 patients and complete in 2; after median roughly 69 months follow-up, some 15 stayed in remission and about twelve progressed. Cryopreserved peripheral blood mononuclear cells were collected at three points: before therapy, at response, and at either sustained remission or disease progression. On average, each sample yielded around 230,000 productive templates and about 94,000 productive rearrangements. The response samples were drawn at a median of roughly twelve months into treatment, with a range of about 6 to 36 months. Of the roughly 79 people in the trial, approximately 24 had longitudinal samples available. Broader findings and caveats from the paper: An increase in clonality was observed at ibrutinib response, with clonality remaining stable during sustained remission and falling back toward baseline at progression. Lymph node repertoires were not examined, and the timing of sampling was not matched between patients in sustained remission and those whose disease progressed. Baseline clonality was found to be higher than that of age-matched healthy donors and was strongly correlated with circulating CD8+ T-cell counts. Public clonotypes were rare and either shrank or stayed stable during treatment, and the rise in clonality at ibrutinib response reflected expansion of private clonotypes.

As encoded in the germline V gene (reference sequence), CDR1 is SGHNT while CDR2 is YYREEE. V is shortened by 3 bases, J by 3 bases, and the region joining them spans 9 bases. The CDR3 has 13 amino acids, counting the end cysteine and phenylalanine. The entry retains the CDR3 DNA only, 39 bases that are in frame from base 1. For TCR beta library preparation, around 2.1 micrograms of genomic DNA were extracted from the cryopreserved PBMCs. Longitudinal blood samples from CLL patients on ibrutinib monotherapy underwent high-throughput TCR beta sequencing. The patients took part in an open-label, single-center phase 2 trial of ibrutinib monotherapy. This clone was seen a few times. Its binding antigen is unknown. The record has no base qualities; no much larger clone is one base away. On a MiSeq, deep resolution sequencing aimed for a depth between 1 in 1 million and 1 in 200,000 T cells, with each clonotype covered 10x on average. TCR beta libraries were generated with the immunoSEQ hsTCRB Kit. The study's own analysis went as follows. The data were analyzed with ImmunoSEQ Analyzer and ImmunoSEQ Data Assistant, and V, D and J gene assignments followed IMGT definitions. Clonality, with values ranging from 0 to 1, was calculated as one minus the normalized Shannon entropy of productive rearrangement frequencies. Public clonotype analysis was restricted to overrepresented clonotypes comprising at least 0.05% of each patient's repertoire. Fewer than 15 repertoires from age-matched healthy donors, obtained from immuneACCESS, served as clonality controls. Not all clones reach the TCRdb copy of this immuneACCESS table, which keeps in-frame sequences only. Checked studies attribute under half of the gap to unresolved V genes and leave the rest unexplained. V and J calls plus clone size are reproduced from that table; the DNA served to infer D and trimming. The sample profile shows 300,000 or so clones; approximately 67% of them were found once. The leading ten clones occupy roughly 6.7% of the sample.

This receptor was obtained from a human donor with chronic lymphocytic leukemia. Here the sequenced sample was PBMCs, taken after 36 months of ibrutinib treatment. Recombination linked TRBV5-4 to TRBJ2-5; TRBD1 could be the D gene, as 5 bases match. The DNA sequence is as follows: TGTGCCAGCAGCTCTGGCAGGGAAGAGACCCAGTACTTC. Its protein reads: CASSSGREETQYF.